This T cell receptor (beta chain) was obtained from a study of response to subunit inactivated influenza vaccine. General observations from the study: Each seasonal influenza vaccination recruits few new T cells, the authors suggested.

V shed 4 bases and J 6 bases; nucleotides not matched to a gene: 6. The CDR3 is made up of 15 amino acids. Germline V lookup: CDR1 SGHVS, CDR2 FQNEAQ. TCRdb independently ran MiXCR on the RT-PCR reads; one entry per CDR3 protein. The sample contains roughly 550,000 distinct CDR3 sequences, approximately 20% of which appear only once. This clonotype was observed a few times. Its antigen is undetermined. The sample was also reused in another study, on T cells expressing NK-cell markers. In that study: TCR beta libraries carry UMIs added by 5'RACE template switching. Seven sequenced donors out of eight were HCMV-seropositive, one seronegative.

The source was CD4+ T cells sorted from PBMCs, collected roughly 13 days after vaccination. The receptor was derived from a man between 50 and 59 years old who received an inactivated influenza vaccine. The chain couples TRBV7-8 to TRBJ2-1; 10 nucleotides align to TRBD1. The CDR3 sequence: CASSSSRDRGNEQFF. The CDR3 DNA reads TGTGCCAGCAGCTCGTCCCGGGACAGGGGCAATGAGCAGTTCTTC.